This T cell receptor (beta chain) is drawn from a study of T cell responses to AZD1222 COVID-19 vaccine. Profiled with immunoSEQ multiplex PCR; TCRdb holds only in-frame clones, not every one. The sample yields over 100,000 clones, over 80% seen once. Germline lookup yields CDR1 MDHEN and CDR2 SYDVKM. The CDR3 has 16 amino acids. V lost 5 bases to trimming and J lost 4 bases, with 20 bases between them. Points from the study as a whole: Among vaccine-associated CD4 TCRs, coverage spanned spike, with dominance at 160-218 and 743-854.

As to this clone: Its antigen remains unidentified.

Material: peripheral blood, obtained on day 0 of AZD1222 vaccination. This TCR was sampled from an adult in good health. The rearrangement joins TRBV28 to TRBJ1-2; perhaps TRBD1 as D (6 bases). CDR3 DNA sequence: TGTGCCAGCAGTCCACCTACAGGGTTAGTCATCTATGGCTACACCTTC. This translates into CASSPPTGLVIYGYTF.